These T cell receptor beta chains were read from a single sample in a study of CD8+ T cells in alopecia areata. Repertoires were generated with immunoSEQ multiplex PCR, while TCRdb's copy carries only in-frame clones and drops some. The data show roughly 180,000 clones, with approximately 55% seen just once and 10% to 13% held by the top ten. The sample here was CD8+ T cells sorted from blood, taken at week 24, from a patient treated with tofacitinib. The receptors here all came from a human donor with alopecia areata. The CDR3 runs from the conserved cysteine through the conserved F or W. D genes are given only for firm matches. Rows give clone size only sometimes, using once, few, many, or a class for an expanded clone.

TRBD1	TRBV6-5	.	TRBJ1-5	CASSTGGRNNQPQHF	TGTGCCAGCAGCACAGGGGGCCGGAACAATCAGCCCCAGCATTTT
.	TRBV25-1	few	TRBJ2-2	CASSELGGPGELFF	TGTGCCAGCAGTGAATTGGGGGGCCCCGGGGAGCTGTTTTTT
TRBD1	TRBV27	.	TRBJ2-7	CASSSRDRDEQYF	TGTGCCAGCAGTTCCCGGGACAGGGACGAGCAGTACTTC
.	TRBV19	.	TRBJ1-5	CASSITVYSNQPQHF	TGTGCCAGTAGTATCACAGTCTATAGCAATCAGCCCCAGCATTTT
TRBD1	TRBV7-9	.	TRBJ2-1	CASSLFPGTGEGNEQFF	TGTGCCAGCAGCTTGTTCCCCGGGACAGGGGAAGGCAATGAGCAGTTCTTC
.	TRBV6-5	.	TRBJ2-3	CASSLGSTDTQYF	TGTGCCAGCAGTTTAGGGTCGACAGATACGCAGTATTTT
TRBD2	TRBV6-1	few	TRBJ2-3	CASSEGPAGGGTDTQYF	TGTGCCAGCAGTGAAGGTCCAGCGGGGGGAGGCACAGATACGCAGTATTTT
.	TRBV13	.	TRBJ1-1	CASSLEQGNTEAFF	TGTGCCAGTAGCTTGGAACAGGGGAACACTGAAGCTTTCTTT
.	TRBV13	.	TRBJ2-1	CASSGRGSSYNEQFF	TGTGCCAGCAGCGGTAGGGGCAGCTCCTACAATGAGCAGTTCTTC
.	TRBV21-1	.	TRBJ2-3	CASSKGGGTDTQYF	TGTGCCAGCAGCAAAGGGGGGGGGACAGATACGCAGTATTTT
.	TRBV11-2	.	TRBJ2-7	CASSLTGIYEQYF	TGTGCCAGCAGCTTAACGGGTATTTACGAGCAGTACTTC
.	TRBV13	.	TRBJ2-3	CASRAPGGGTDTQYF	TGTGCCAGCAGGGCTCCTGGCGGGGGCACAGATACGCAGTATTTT
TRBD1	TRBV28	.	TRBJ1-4	CASSFQPGGGSANEKLFF	TGTGCCAGCAGTTTTCAGCCAGGGGGCGGGTCAGCTAATGAAAAACTGTTTTTT
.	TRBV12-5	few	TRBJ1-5	CASGLETNQPQHF	TGTGCTAGTGGTTTGGAAACAAATCAGCCCCAGCATTTT
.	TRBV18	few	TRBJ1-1	CASLTRKEAFF	TGTGCCAGCCTCACAAGGAAAGAAGCTTTCTTT
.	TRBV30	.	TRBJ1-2	CAWTLFGPPGEGYTF	TGTGCCTGGACACTTTTCGGCCCCCCGGGAGAAGGCTACACCTTC
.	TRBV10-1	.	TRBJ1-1	CASNRELRLVVGIGTEAFF	TGCGCCAGCAATCGCGAACTCAGACTTGTCGTCGGGATAGGGACTGAAGCTTTCTTT
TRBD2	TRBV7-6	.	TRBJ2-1	CASSPRLAGGNEQFF	TGTGCCAGCAGCCCACGACTAGCGGGGGGGAATGAGCAGTTCTTC
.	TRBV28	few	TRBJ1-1	CASTHSGITEAFF	TGTGCCAGCACCCACAGTGGAATCACTGAAGCTTTCTTT
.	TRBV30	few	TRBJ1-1	CAWSPSANTEAFF	TGTGCCTGGAGTCCCTCGGCGAACACTGAAGCTTTCTTT
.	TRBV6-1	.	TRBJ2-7	CASSEKGPYEQYF	TGTGCCAGCAGCGAGAAGGGTCCCTACGAGCAGTACTTC
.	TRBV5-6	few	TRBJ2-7	CASSFMGYEQYF	TGTGCCAGCAGCTTTATGGGGTACGAGCAGTACTTC
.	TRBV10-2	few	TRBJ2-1	CASSLNNEQFF	TGCGCCAGCAGCCTAAACAATGAGCAGTTCTTC
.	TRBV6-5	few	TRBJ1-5	CASSYREGNQPQHF	TGTGCCAGCAGTTACCGGGAAGGCAATCAGCCCCAGCATTTT
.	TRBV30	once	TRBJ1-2	CAWSAPLSRTSFKDYGYTF	TGTGCCTGGAGCGCTCCCCTCTCCAGGACGAGCTTTAAGGACTATGGCTACACCTTC
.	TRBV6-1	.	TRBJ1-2	CASSEFGGMYGYTF	TGTGCCAGCAGTGAATTTGGAGGGATGTATGGCTACACCTTC